One and the same sample provided the 5 T cell receptor beta chains below, sequenced in a study of T cells in Graves' hyperthyroidism and ophthalmopathy. RNA transcripts yielded amplified TCR beta CDR3 regions. Initially, a first-round RT-PCR of the TCR CDR3 employed the HTBI primer set. TCRdb independently ran MiXCR on the multiplex PCR reads; one entry per CDR3 protein. Of approximately 510,000 distinct CDR3 sequences listed, 46% are singletons. The sample comprised peripheral blood or thyroid tissue (not recorded which). These receptors came from an adult woman with Graves' disease, either hyperthyroidism or ophthalmopathy (not recorded which).

This chain uses TRBV20-1 with TRBJ1-2; TRBD1 might be the D (5 bases). The V gene lost 4 bases and the J gene lost 6 bases, with 21 bases spanning the gap. Germline V gene data show CDR1 as DFQATT and CDR2 as SNEGSKA (reference sequence). This CDR3 has 15 amino acids. This chain's CDR3 is CSAKQPGPGDDGYTF. For the CDR3, the DNA is TGCAGTGCTAAACAACCGGGACCCGGGGACGATGGCTACACCTTC.

This clonotype was observed at least ten times. The chain couples TRBV7-2 to TRBJ2-7; D is unclear. Deletions cut 1 base from V and 5 bases from J, with 9 bases between. Germline loops: CDR1 SGHTA, CDR2 FQGNSA. CDR3 length equals 13 residues. CDR3 coding DNA: TGTGCCAGCAGCTTAGGCCCTAAAGACGAGCAGTACTTC. Its translation is CASSLGPKDEQYF.

The rearrangement uses TRBV7-2 and TRBJ1-1, with 9 bases that match TRBD1. Germline values: CDR1 SGHTA, CDR2 FQGNSA. The ends lost 3 bases at V and 7 bases at J; junction bases unmatched: 9. The CDR3 covers 15 residues. CDR3 protein: CASSLGQGLGIEAFF. The DNA of the CDR3 is TGTGCCAGCAGCTTGGGACAGGGCTTAGGGATTGAAGCTTTCTTT.

The chain employs TRBV10-3 and TRBJ2-7; D might be TRBD2 (6 bases). V lost 4 bases and J 0 bases, leaving 10 bases between the germline ends. Germline lookup yields CDR1 ENHRY and CDR2 SYGVKD. This CDR3 has 14 residues. CDR3 coding DNA: TGTGCCATCAGTGGACAGACTAGCTCCTACGAGCAGTACTTC. Its protein is CAISGQTSSYEQYF.

The chain has TRBV12-3 or TRBV12-4 and TRBJ1-2, with D unclear. This CDR3 has 12 residues. With 7 bases removed from V and 8 bases from J, the gap between germline ends came to 14 bases. The CDR3 spells CASNAGAGGYTF. CDR3 coding DNA: TGTGCCAGCAATGCAGGTGCCGGGGGCTACACCTTC.